This entry lists 27 T cell receptor beta chains sequenced from one sample in a study of T-cell reconstitution after alpha-beta-depleted transplantation in children. Unique molecular identifiers were built into the TCRbeta library. TCRdb re-analysed the PCR reads in MiXCR, keeping a single row per CDR3 protein. Of roughly 100,000 distinct CDR3 sequences in the sample, approximately 8% were seen once. The sample here was PBMCs, taken before TCRalphabeta/CD19-depleted stem cell transplant. These receptor sequences come from a boy between 2 and 10 years old with acute lymphoblastic leukemia, due to receive a stem cell transplant.

With regard to this clonotype: A read error may be the cause here, since a much bigger clone is one base away. CDR3 in DNA: TGTGCCAGCAGTAAATACAATGAGCAGTTCTTC. Encoded protein: CASSKYNEQFF. The chain links TRBV28 to TRBJ2-1, with D unclear. Deletions cut 5 bases from V and 4 bases from J, with 3 bases between. The germline gives CDR1 MDHEN, CDR2 SYDVKM. This CDR3 spans 11 amino acids. Variable domain in full (rest from reference TRBV28 and TRBJ2-1): DVKVTQSSRYLVKRTGEKVFLECVQDMDHENMFWYRQDPGLGLRLIYFSYDVKMKEKGDIPEGYSVSREKKERFSLILESASTNQTSMYLCASSKYNEQFFGPGTRLTVL.

This clonotype was seen repeatedly, ten times or more. The DNA is left out, because the CDR3 cannot be placed on it with certainty; the CDR3 is given as TCRdb lists it. The chain employs TRBV12-3 or TRBV12-4 and TRBJ2-1; TRBD2 is the table's D call and was not checked against the DNA. The CDR3 has 15 amino acids, counting both end residues. CDR3 protein: CASSSSGLAPDEQFF.

With respect to this clonotype: An end of the junction does not agree with germline; a read error may underlie this. CDR3 bases: TGTGCCAGCAGCTTCTCCGGGACTAGCCCTTTGGAGCGGTACTTC. Protein: CASSFSGTSPLERYF. The chain combines TRBV7-2 with TRBJ2-7; TRBD2 matches at 9 bases. Germline V gene lookup returns CDR1 SGHTA and CDR2 FQGNSA. The CDR3 contains 15 residues.

The rearrangement uses TRBV6-4 and TRBJ1-5; a possible D gene is TRBD1 (6 bases). V dropped 0 bases and J dropped 3 bases, with 9 bases sitting between them. The CDR3 sequence is 15 residues long. Germline V gene lookup returns CDR1 MRHNA and CDR2 SNTAGT. The chain's CDR3 is CASSDSRGDNQPQHF. The CDR3, as DNA: TGTGCCAGCAGTGACTCGAGGGGGGACAATCAGCCCCAGCATTTT.

This clonotype was detected many times. The rearrangement links TRBV5-1 to TRBJ2-3, with D perhaps assigned TRBD1 or TRBD2 (5 bases each). CDR3 length: 14 residues. Germline V CDR1 and CDR2: SGHRS, YFSETQ. The V gene lost 5 bases and the J gene lost 1 base, with 11 bases spanning the gap. CDR3 bases: TGCGCCAGCAGTTCGCCGGGACGCACAGATACGCAGTATTTT. Its protein product is CASSSPGRTDTQYF.

The V gene is TRBV28, the J gene TRBJ2-7; 12 nucleotides match TRBD2. Unmatched junction bases numbered 7, after V lost 8 bases and J lost 2 bases. Germline assignment: CDR1 MDHEN and CDR2 SYDVKM. The CDR3 is 15 amino acids. CDR3 sequence: CASASSGGAAYEQYF. The CDR3 DNA follows: TGTGCCAGCGCTTCTAGCGGGGGGGCTGCCTACGAGCAGTACTTC.

Worth noting for this clonotype: This sequence may be a read error, since a much larger clone differs from it by one base. CDR3 sequence reads: CASNIQGDGSPLHF. For the CDR3, the DNA is TGCGCCAGCAACATCCAGGGGGATGGTTCACCCCTCCACTTT. The V and J genes are TRBV5-1 and TRBJ1-6; 7 nucleotides agree with TRBD1. Germline loops: CDR1 SGHRS, CDR2 YFSETQ. The length of the CDR3 is 14 residues. V lost 6 bases, J lost 9 bases, and 9 bases stayed unmatched.

This clonotype was seen a handful of times. The chain carries TRBV12-3 or TRBV12-4 and TRBJ1-5, with D possibly matching TRBD1 (6 bases). The CDR3 is 15 amino acids. V gave up 4 bases and J gave up 1 base, with 11 bases separating them. As DNA, the CDR3 is TGTGCCAGCAGTTCTGGGGGGCGGAGCAATCAGCCCCAGCATTTT. It encodes CASSSGGRSNQPQHF.

This clonotype was counted many times. The V gene is TRBV15, the J gene TRBJ2-5; 7 bases align to TRBD1. The CDR3 consists of 15 residues. Germline V CDR1 and CDR2: LNHNV, YYDKDF (reference sequence). V was pared by 1 base and J by 2 bases, with 4 bases of the junction left unmatched. DNA for the CDR3: TGTGCCACCAGCAGAGCCCCGGGACAGCAAGAGACCCAGTACTTC. Amino acids: CATSRAPGQQETQYF.

CDR3 in DNA: TGTGCCAGCAGTTCCTTACCGAGATCTCTCACAGATACGCAGTATTTT. This gives the protein CASSSLPRSLTDTQYF. V gene TRBV12-3 or TRBV12-4 combines with J gene TRBJ2-3; D uncertain. The CDR3 totals 16 residues. V was pared by 4 bases and J by 2 bases, with 16 bases between.

The chain joins TRBV6-4 to TRBJ1-6, with a tentative D call TRBD1 (6 bases). The CDR3 is 16 amino acids. Trimming took 0 bases from V and 6 from J, leaving 12 bases between them. The germline V gene has CDR1 MRHNA and CDR2 SNTAGT. The CDR3 DNA follows: TGTGCCAGCAGTGACTCCGGAGGGGGAGTTAATTCACCCCTCCACTTT. The encoded protein is CASSDSGGGVNSPLHF.

This clonotype came up many times. This chain links TRBV4-1 with TRBJ2-1, with 12 positions matching TRBD2. V gave up 1 base and J gave up 5 bases; unmatched junction bases: 12. The CDR3 is 19 amino acids. In germline, CDR1 is MGHRA, CDR2 YSYEKL. CDR3 coding DNA: TGCGCCAGCAGCCAAGGGGGCCCACTGACTAGCGGGGGAAACAATGAGCAGTTCTTC. Translating it yields CASSQGGPLTSGGNNEQFF.

Ten or more counts support this clonotype. The chain couples TRBV12-3 or TRBV12-4 to TRBJ2-3; 8 nucleotides line up with TRBD1. The CDR3 is 16 residues long. Trimming cost V 2 bases and J 0 bases; bases outside gene matches: 4. The CDR3 coding sequence is TGTGCCAGCAGTTTACTCAGGGGGCTTAGCACAGATACGCAGTATTTT. Protein product: CASSLLRGLSTDTQYF.

This clonotype appeared a few times. The rearrangement joins TRBV12-3 or TRBV12-4 to TRBJ2-5; a weak D match, TRBD2 (5 bases). V dropped 5 bases and J dropped 10 bases, with 17 bases sitting between them. The CDR3 contains 13 residues. CDR3 amino acids: CASSLLGTEGQYF. The CDR3 nucleotides are TGTGCCAGCAGTCTCCTCGGCACCGAGGGCCAGTACTTC.

The chain recombines TRBV20-1 with TRBJ1-2; 11 nucleotides agree with TRBD1. The trim removed 6 bases at V and 2 bases at J, leaving 5 bases unmatched. This CDR3 comprises 14 residues. Germline V gene sequence: CDR1 DFQATT, CDR2 SNEGSKA (reference sequence). The CDR3 region is CSAADRGPNYGYTF. The CDR3 DNA reads TGCAGTGCCGCGGACAGGGGGCCGAACTATGGCTACACCTTC.

This clonotype was observed a handful of times. The V and J genes are TRBV20-1 and TRBJ2-7; TRBD1 matches at 10 bases. V trimming: 2 bases; J trimming: 5 bases; junction bases outside the gene matches: 3. CDR3 length: 13 residues. Germline V lookup: CDR1 DFQATT, CDR2 SNEGSKA (reference sequence). The CDR3 DNA follows: TGCAGTGCTAGACGGACAGGGGGAAACGAGCAGTACTTC. It yields the protein CSARRTGGNEQYF.

This clonotype was detected a few times. The V and J genes are TRBV6-2 or TRBV6-3 and TRBJ2-1, with 12 bases that match TRBD2. CDR3 size: 16 residues. Germline lookup yields CDR1 MNHEY and CDR2 SVGEGT. After removal of 7 bases from V and 4 bases from J, the junction contained 8 bases not matched to a gene. Here the CDR3 reads CASILRTSGVYNEQFF. CDR3 sequence (DNA): TGTGCCAGCATTTTGCGGACTAGCGGGGTGTACAATGAGCAGTTCTTC.

This clonotype was counted a few times. The V and J genes are TRBV15 and TRBJ2-7; possibly TRBD2 for D (5 bases). Per germline, CDR1 LNHNV and CDR2 YYDKDF (reference sequence). The V end lost 0 bases, the J end lost 2 bases, and 8 bases lay between the germline ends. The CDR3 is 14 residues long. The CDR3 region has the DNA TGTGCCACCAGCAGAGAAGGACTCACCTACGAGCAGTACTTC. Its protein is CATSREGLTYEQYF.

This clonotype was seen repeatedly, ten times or more. V usage is TRBV7-6 and J usage is TRBJ1-1; 7 bases are shared with TRBD1. This CDR3 has 15 residues. Losses at the gene ends were 3 bases for V and 0 bases for J; bases not matched to a gene: 4. CDR1 SGHVS and CDR2 FNYEAQ come from the germline V gene. CDR3 residues: CASSLIGQVNTEAFF. CDR3 DNA: TGTGCCAGCAGCTTGATTGGACAGGTGAACACTGAAGCTTTCTTT. The full variable domain, rest sourced from reference TRBV7-6 and TRBJ1-1, is GAGVSQSPRYKVTKRGQDVALRCDPISGHVSLYWYRQALGQGPEFLTYFNYEAQQDKSGLPNDRFSAERPEGSISTLTIQRTEQRDSAMYRCASSLIGQVNTEAFFGQGTRLTVV.

This clonotype was seen ten or more times. This chain links TRBV7-3 with TRBJ2-1; 8 bases agree with TRBD1. This CDR3 region has 15 residues. Germline V gives CDR1 SGHTA, CDR2 FQGTGA. The V gene end was trimmed by 5 bases and the J gene end by 1 base; junction bases not matched to a gene: 4. The CDR3 spells CASSHTGGSYNEQFF. In nucleotides, the CDR3 is TGTGCCAGCAGCCACACAGGGGGTTCCTACAATGAGCAGTTCTTC.

This clonotype was counted ten times or more. V usage is TRBV15 and J usage is TRBJ2-5; 9 nucleotides line up with TRBD1. This CDR3 contains 16 residues. After removal of 2 bases from V and 4 bases from J, the junction contained 8 bases not matched to a gene. CDR1 and CDR2 (germline): LNHNV, YYDKDF (reference sequence). CDR3 sequence (DNA): TGTGCCACCAGCAGACGGACAGGGGACCGGGCAGAGACCCAGTACTTC. Its protein product is CATSRRTGDRAETQYF.

Points on this clonotype: A much larger clonotype is one base distant, so this may be a read error. Likely a read error: the CDR3 ends without its conserved phenylalanine or tryptophan. This chain links TRBV20-1 with TRBJ2-7; possible D gene TRBD2, 6 bases. The germline V and J ends were trimmed by 6 bases and 6 bases, with 21 bases remaining between them. The CDR3 loop spans 14 amino acids. Germline values: CDR1 DFQATT, CDR2 SNEGSKA (reference sequence). CDR3 sequence reads: CSAPPLGTDGEQYS. DNA of the CDR3: TGCAGTGCCCCACCCCTCGGGACTGACGGCGAGCAGTACTCC.

The DNA for the CDR3 is TGTGCCAGCTCACCCGGGTCTGGGCGGGGGAGCTCCTACGAGCAGTACTTC. Protein sequence: CASSPGSGRGSSYEQYF. The rearrangement joins TRBV18 to TRBJ2-7; 7 bases agree with TRBD2. CDR1 is KGHSH and CDR2 is LQKENI in the germline V gene. V shed 3 bases, J shed 0 bases, and the junction held 11 bases outside the gene matches. CDR3 size: 17 residues.

The chain links TRBV6-1 to TRBJ2-7; the D gene is possibly TRBD2 (6 bases). The germline CDR1 and CDR2 sequences are MNHNS and SASEGT. The V end was cut by 8 bases, the J end by 2 bases, with 10 bases between. The CDR3 has 12 residues. CDR3 in amino acids: CASGGRAYEQYF. The DNA of the CDR3 is TGTGCCAGCGGGGGGAGAGCCTACGAGCAGTACTTC.

This clonotype was observed many times. V usage is TRBV7-2 and J usage is TRBJ2-7; 10 bases are shared with TRBD1. The CDR3 is 14 residues long. Trimming removed 9 bases from V and 6 bases from J; junction bases left unmatched: 11. Looked up from germline, CDR1 is SGHTA and CDR2 is FQGNSA. CDR3 nucleotide sequence: TGTGCCAGTACCCTCGACAGGGGGCCTTTCGAGCAGTACTTC. This translates into CASTLDRGPFEQYF.

J is TRBJ1-1 and V is TRBV27, with D unclear. This CDR3 is built from 14 residues. With 3 bases removed from V and 5 bases from J, the gap between germline ends came to 13 bases. Germline CDR1 is MNHEY and CDR2 is SMNVEV (reference sequence). The CDR3: CASSLVDVETEAFF. For the CDR3, the DNA is TGTGCCAGCAGTTTGGTGGACGTAGAGACTGAAGCTTTCTTT.

This clonotype was found many times. This chain joins TRBV7-2 and TRBJ2-1, with unresolved D. The CDR3 extends over 14 amino acids. Germline V lookup: CDR1 SGHTA, CDR2 FQGNSA. Trimming pared 5 bases from V and 0 bases from J, leaving 8 bases between. The CDR3 sequence is CASSLDGSYNEQFF. The CDR3 coding sequence is TGTGCCAGCAGCCTAGATGGCTCCTACAATGAGCAGTTCTTC.